This TCR beta chain emerged from a study of blood T cell repertoires in COVID-19. Study information: Spain, Italy and the United States supplied samples that represented acute and convalescent COVID-19. Nucleic acid was either cDNA or gDNA, and it came from T cells, B-cell-depleted T cells, or PBMCs.

The CDR3 consists of 15 residues. Trimming at V came to 3 bases and at J to 4 bases, leaving 2 bases not matched to a gene. Germline V gene lookup returns CDR1 MNHEY and CDR2 SMNVEV (reference sequence). This clone showed up just a few times. As handled by the study authors: Estimation of nucleated cell counts relied on the amplification of reference gene primers. Method: immunoSEQ multiplex PCR; TCRdb's copy keeps in-frame clones and lacks some. V and J calls and clone size are given by that table; D and trimming were obtained from the DNA. This table holds some 71,000 clones, around 84% found once. The sequenced sample was peripheral blood. The receptor's source is a woman aged 45-60 years with acute or convalescent COVID-19. J is TRBJ2-3 and V is TRBV27; the match to TRBD2 covers 12 bases. CDR3 nucleotide sequence: TGTGCCAGCAGTTTGGCTAGCGGGAGGGCAGATACGCAGTATTTT. Its translation is CASSLASGRADTQYF.